The present T cell receptor (beta chain) was sequenced within a study of T cells in Graves' hyperthyroidism and ophthalmopathy. Overall study results and limits: In the analysis, a 13 V-J model separated ophthalmopathy from stable hyperthyroidism.

Patients were excluded because of uncontrolled infection, other autoimmune disease, pregnancy or lactation. This CDR3 comprises 15 residues. The germline CDR1 and CDR2 sequences are SGHRS and YFSETQ. Amplified TCR beta CDR3 regions derived from RNA transcripts. With the HTBI primer set, the TCR CDR3 went through a first round of RT-PCR. From the multiplex PCR reads, TCRdb called clonotypes with MiXCR, one entry per CDR3 protein. This table has about 570,000 distinct CDR3 sequences, roughly 46% appearing once. A word on this clonotype: No antigen is known for it. Sequence at one end of the junction differs from germline and may be a read error.

Sequenced input: peripheral blood or thyroid tissue (not recorded which). The chain carries TRBV5-1 and TRBJ2-6; 11 positions agree with TRBD1. This TCR was sampled from an adult woman with Graves' disease, either hyperthyroidism or ophthalmopathy (not recorded which). As DNA, the CDR3 is TGCGCCAGCAGCTTCTATGGACAGGGGGCCAACGTCCCGACTTTC. Translating gives CASSFYGQGANVPTF.